Following are 3 T cell receptor beta chains from one sample sequenced in a study of shared clonotypes between healthy human individuals. Terminally differentiated effector memory CD45RA+ cells were left out of the naive CD8 fraction, which was CD45RO-negative and positively selected for CCR7. Sequencing used immunoSEQ multiplex PCR; TCRdb keeps in-frame clones, though not all of them. The sample records approximately 590,000 clones, about 95% being singletons. The sample comprised naive CD8+ T cells sorted from blood. These TCRs come from a woman in her twenties or thirties in good health.

The chain employs TRBV4-1 and TRBJ2-1; 8 nucleotides align to TRBD1. With 1 base clipped from V and 10 bases from J, the junction kept 6 bases outside the gene matches. The CDR3 extends over 14 amino acids. Germline CDR1 MGHRA, CDR2 YSYEKL. This chain's CDR3 is CASSQGQGYGEQFF. CDR3 nucleotides: TGCGCCAGCAGCCAAGGACAGGGGTATGGAGAGCAGTTCTTC.

J is TRBJ2-2 and V is TRBV28; D unclear. CDR3 length: 17 amino acids. Germline values: CDR1 MDHEN, CDR2 SYDVKM. The ends were cut back, 7 bases at V and 0 bases at J, with 18 bases in the middle. DNA for the CDR3: TGTGCCAGCACCCTAAGAATAGGGTACGCGAACACCGGGGAGCTGTTTTTT. It codes for CASTLRIGYANTGELFF.

The CDR3 loop is CSVGFGWNEQFF. The CDR3, as DNA: TGCAGCGTTGGTTTCGGGTGGAATGAGCAGTTCTTC. The chain employs TRBV29-1 and TRBJ2-1; unclear D gene. The V gene's germline CDR1 is SQVTM and CDR2 ANQGSEA. V shed 4 bases and J shed 7 bases, with 11 bases lying between them. The CDR3 contains 12 residues.